Described below is a single T cell receptor (beta chain) sequence and its context. Additional DNA sequences in this sample encode the identical CDR3. This entry is derived from a study of shared clonotypes between healthy human individuals. The repertoire was sequenced with immunoSEQ multiplex PCR; TCRdb's copy has only in-frame clones and lacks some. Of about 2,500,000 clones listed, around nine tenths are singletons. V was cut by 3 bases and J by 4 bases, with 12 bases left in between. The CDR3 consists of 14 residues. CDR1 and CDR2 (germline): KGHSH, LQKENI. The receptor's source is a man between 18 and 35 years old in good health. This chain connects TRBV18 to TRBJ1-1; D is perhaps TRBD1 (5 bases). The sequenced sample consisted of naive CD4+ T cells sorted from blood. The subset here: CD45RA+ positively selected. CDR3 protein: CASSPPRGGTEAFF. The CDR3, as DNA: TGTGCCAGCTCACCGCCCCGGGGGGGCACTGAAGCTTTCTTT.